The entry below describes one TCR beta chain. The sample originates from a study of OX40 agonist ivuxolimab in advanced cancers. About the research overall: Of mixed ages from 23 to 79 and averaging 60 years, the group was more than 65% male.

The protocol was immunoSEQ multiplex PCR, while the TCRdb copy is restricted to in-frame clones and leaves out a portion. The repertoire has about 40,000 clones, approximately 85% of them found once; the top ten carry less than 20%. The input for sequencing was CD4+ or CD8+ T cells sorted from blood, taken in a trial of the OX40 agonist ivuxolimab. This clonotype originated in an adult with an advanced solid tumor such as melanoma, head and neck, liver or kidney cancer.

CDR3 region: CASTEPQTDTQYF. As DNA, the CDR3 is TGTGCCAGCACCGAACCCCAGACAGATACGCAGTATTTT. This sequence joins TRBV7-9 and TRBJ2-3; D is unclear. This CDR3 has 13 amino acids. The V gene lost 7 bases and the J gene lost 3 bases, with 11 bases spanning the gap. Germline V gene lookup returns CDR1 SEHNR and CDR2 FQNEAQ (reference sequence).